This record looks at one T cell receptor beta chain sequence and its context. Its antigen is unidentified. The junction does not match germline at one end; this may be a read error. This specimen belongs to a study of cytomegalovirus exposure and HLA in healthy donors. About the study: From donors who were HLA-typed, an early data release held about 85 million unique TCRs.

PCR was performed using 60 Vbeta and 13 Jbeta primers. The method was immunoSEQ multiplex PCR; TCRdb's version includes in-frame clones alone and lacks a portion of them. There are under 90,000 clones in the sample, with roughly 13% held by the top ten. Study-wide results and caveats: Earlier results showed most TCR beta V segments being productive about 87% or about 30% of the time.

Sequenced material: PBMCs. The clonotype comes from a man aged 50 to 59 in good health and CMV-seropositive.

In DNA, the CDR3 is TGTGCCACCAGTGGATACGGCAATGAGCAGTTCTTC. It codes for CATSGYGNEQFF. The rearrangement uses TRBV6-1 and TRBJ2-1; D remains ambiguous. Per germline, CDR1 MNHNS and CDR2 SASEGT. This CDR3 has 12 residues.